Listed here is a single T cell receptor (beta chain). Profiling relied on immunoSEQ multiplex PCR, and the TCRdb table lists in-frame clones only, not all of them. This table has 95,000 or so clones, 85% to 95% appearing once. Trimming shortened V by 3 bases and J by 0 bases, and 5 bases separated the two germline ends. The CDR3 length is 13 residues. CDR1 and CDR2 from the germline V gene are SEHNR and FQNEAQ (reference sequence). This entry comes from a study of technical replicates of blood from four donors. The clonotype was recovered from a human donor in good health. This chain connects TRBV7-9 to TRBJ2-5; a weak D match, TRBD2 (5 bases). The specimen sequenced was T cells isolated from PBMCs. The CDR3 spells CASSLDYQETQYF. The DNA for the CDR3 is TGTGCCAGCAGCTTGGACTACCAAGAGACCCAGTACTTC.